This is a list of T cell receptor beta chains from one sample in a study of cytomegalovirus exposure and HLA in healthy donors. Sequenced by immunoSEQ multiplex PCR; TCRdb stores in-frame clones only, minus some. The sample contains about 190,000 clones, about 87% of which appear only once. Input material: PBMCs. The receptors here all came from a woman between 18 and 30 years old in good health and CMV-seronegative. Each CDR3 is given with its conserved first and last residue. Each record gives: J gene, clone size, V gene, D gene, CDR3 DNA, CDR3 protein. A D gene is named only where the DNA matches it firmly. The size field is filled for only some rows; it gives once, few, many or a size class.

>TRBJ2-7|.|TRBV5-4|TRBD1
TGTGCCAGCAGCTTGGCCACAGGGGGCATGGTCGAGCAGTACTTC
CASSLATGGMVEQYF
>TRBJ1-1|.|TRBV7-3|.
TGTGCCAGCAGCTTAACGTTAGCGGGGTCAAACACTGAAGCTTTCTTT
CASSLTLAGSNTEAFF
>TRBJ2-7|.|TRBV7-9|.
TGTGCCAGCAGCTTAGTTAACAGGGTGCCCTACGAGCAGTACTTC
CASSLVNRVPYEQYF
>TRBJ2-7|.|TRBV7-9|.
TGTGCCAGCGCACCCGGAGACGAGCAGTACTTC
CASAPGDEQYF
>TRBJ2-5|.|TRBV6-1|TRBD1
TGTGCCAGCAGTGTAAACAGGGGGGAAGGGGAGACCCAGTACTTC
CASSVNRGEGETQYF
>TRBJ1-6|few|TRBV7-9|TRBD1
TGTGCCAGCAGCTCCGGAATCACAGGATGGACAGGGAATTCACCCCTCCACTTT
CASSSGITGWTGNSPLHF
>TRBJ2-7|.|TRBV4-1|TRBD1
TGCGCCAGCAGCCAAGAGACAGGGCCCTACGAGCAGTACTTC
CASSQETGPYEQYF
>TRBJ1-6|.|TRBV6-1|TRBD1
TGTGCCAGCAGCGCCGGGACAGCAACCCTGTCTCTCCACTTT
CASSAGTATLSLHF
>TRBJ2-7|.|TRBV5-1|TRBD2
TGCGCCAGCAGCCCGGGCGGGCTAGCGGGGGCTTTCTACGAGCAGTACTTC
CASSPGGLAGAFYEQYF
>TRBJ1-1|.|TRBV29-1|TRBD1
TGCAGCGTTCGGACAGGGACTCTTGGCACTGAAGCTTTCTTT
CSVRTGTLGTEAFF
>TRBJ2-7|.|TRBV7-2|TRBD1
TGTGCCAGCAGCTTCACCTTTGCGGGACAGGGCTACGAGCAGTACTTC
CASSFTFAGQGYEQYF
>TRBJ2-7|.|TRBV19|TRBD1
TGTGCCAGTAGTAGGCGGACAGGGGGTAAGGCGGGAGAGCAGTACTTC
CASSRRTGGKAGEQYF
>TRBJ2-7|few|TRBV25-1|.
TGTGCCAGCACCCTGTCGGGGTACGAGCAGTACTTC
CASTLSGYEQYF
>TRBJ2-7|.|TRBV2|TRBD2
TGTGCCAGTCATAGCGGGGGAACCTACGAGCAGTACTTC
CASHSGGTYEQYF
>TRBJ1-2|.|TRBV7-9|TRBD1
TGTGCCAGCAGCTCCTCGGACAGGGGGCTGGATGGCTACACCTTC
CASSSSDRGLDGYTF
>TRBJ2-5|.|TRBV9|TRBD1
TGTGCCAGCAGCGTAGGGCAGGGGGTAAAGACCCAGTACTTC
CASSVGQGVKTQYF
>TRBJ1-1|once|TRBV5-5|.
TGTGCCAGCAGCCTTCTTCGGGACATGAACACTGAAGCTTTCTTT
CASSLLRDMNTEAFF
>TRBJ2-7|.|TRBV7-8|TRBD1
TGTGCCAGCAGCAGTACAGGGGGTGGCTACGAGCAGTACTTC
CASSSTGGGYEQYF
>TRBJ1-5|.|TRBV6-1|.
TGTGCCAGCAGTGAAGCGTTTCGGCGGGAGGGAGTTGTAAATCAGCCCCAGCATTTT
CASSEAFRREGVVNQPQHF
>TRBJ2-7|.|TRBV7-9|TRBD2
TGTTCCAGCAGCTTAGGGGTCGCGGGGGGGCTATCGGACGAGCAGTACTTC
CSSSLGVAGGLSDEQYF
>TRBJ1-5|.|TRBV5-8|TRBD1
TGTGCCGGCAGCACTCGGACAGGGGGAGGACAGCCCCAGCATTTT
CAGSTRTGGGQPQHF
>TRBJ1-6|.|TRBV7-9|TRBD1
TGTGCCAGCAGCCCCCCCGGGACAGATAATTCACCCCTCCACTTT
CASSPPGTDNSPLHF
>TRBJ1-5|once|TRBV2|.
TGTGCCAGCAGTGAAACAGGGAGCAATCAGCCCCAGCATTTT
CASSETGSNQPQHF
>TRBJ2-7|.|TRBV11-2|.
TGTGCCAGCAGCTCTCACGGGGTAACCTACGAGCAGTACTTC
CASSSHGVTYEQYF
>TRBJ1-2|.|TRBV27|.
TGTGCCAGCAGTCGGATCGGACTTGGCTACACCTTC
CASSRIGLGYTF
>TRBJ2-1|.|TRBV6-6|TRBD1
TGTGCCAGCAGCACCGGGACAGGGGAAGGCAATGAGCAGTTCTTC
CASSTGTGEGNEQFF
>TRBJ1-1|.|TRBV10-2|.
TGCGCCAGTTTGAACAGGGCCGTGGACACTGAAGCTTTCTTT
CASLNRAVDTEAFF
>TRBJ1-2|few|TRBV29-1|TRBD1
TGCAGCGTGCCTCCCCGAGGGACAGGAGGCCATGGCTACACCTTC
CSVPPRGTGGHGYTF
>TRBJ1-5|once|TRBV15|TRBD1
TGTGCCACCAGCAGACAGGGGGCAAATCAGCCCCAGCATTTT
CATSRQGANQPQHF
>TRBJ1-1|.|TRBV7-9|.
TGTTCCAGCAGCTTAGCGGAGGGGGAGGGGGGCACTGAAGCTTTCTTT
CSSSLAEGEGGTEAFF
>TRBJ1-2|.|TRBV14|.
TGTGCCAGCAGCCAAGTATCCAGGGAATATGGCTACACCTTC
CASSQVSREYGYTF
>TRBJ2-5|.|TRBV5-4|TRBD1
TGTGCCAGCAGCTCGGGCGGCAGGGGGTGGGAGACCCAGTACTTC
CASSSGGRGWETQYF
>TRBJ2-7|.|TRBV5-4|TRBD2
TGTGCCAGCAGCCCGCCGGGGGGGACCTACGAGCAGTACTTC
CASSPPGGTYEQYF
>TRBJ2-2|once|TRBV10-3|TRBD2
TGTGCCATCAGTGGGGGACTAGCGGGGGGAACGAACACCGGGGAGCTGTTTTTT
CAISGGLAGGTNTGELFF
>TRBJ2-5|once|TRBV7-6|.
TGTGCCAGCAGCTCCGGACTCGCCCCAGAGACCCAGTACTTC
CASSSGLAPETQYF
>TRBJ1-2|once|TRBV7-2|.
TGTGCCAGCAGCCCAGGGGAAGGCTACACCTTC
CASSPGEGYTF
>TRBJ1-6|once|TRBV7-2|.
TGTGCCAGCAGCCCCCGACAGAATTCACCCCTCCACTTT
CASSPRQNSPLHF
>TRBJ2-3|.|TRBV12-5|.
TGTGCTAGTGTCCGCCGGTTAGCCCAAGATACGCAGTATTTT
CASVRRLAQDTQYF